The entry that follows covers one T cell receptor beta chain sequence. The data originate from a study of blood T cell repertoires in COVID-19. The table came from immunoSEQ multiplex PCR; TCRdb's copy has only in-frame clones and leaves some out. The data hold more than 350,000 clones, with roughly 90% observed a single time. The CDR3 contains 16 residues. CDR1 is SGHTA, CDR2 FQGNSA, per germline. With V trimmed by 3 bases and J by 2 bases, 5 bases remained unmatched. Those who participated ranged in age from roughly 18 to 90 years and resided in approximately 23 US areas. Cohorts were based on clinical histories the participants reported.

The rearrangement joins TRBV7-2 to TRBJ2-7, with 12 bases identical to TRBD2. This clonotype originated in a woman aged 18-29 years who had been exposed to COVID-19. Sequenced sample: PBMCs or T cells enriched from blood (not recorded which). The CDR3 bases are TGTGCCAGCAGCTTTCGACTAGCGGGAGACCCCTACGAGCAGTACTTC. Encoded protein: CASSFRLAGDPYEQYF.